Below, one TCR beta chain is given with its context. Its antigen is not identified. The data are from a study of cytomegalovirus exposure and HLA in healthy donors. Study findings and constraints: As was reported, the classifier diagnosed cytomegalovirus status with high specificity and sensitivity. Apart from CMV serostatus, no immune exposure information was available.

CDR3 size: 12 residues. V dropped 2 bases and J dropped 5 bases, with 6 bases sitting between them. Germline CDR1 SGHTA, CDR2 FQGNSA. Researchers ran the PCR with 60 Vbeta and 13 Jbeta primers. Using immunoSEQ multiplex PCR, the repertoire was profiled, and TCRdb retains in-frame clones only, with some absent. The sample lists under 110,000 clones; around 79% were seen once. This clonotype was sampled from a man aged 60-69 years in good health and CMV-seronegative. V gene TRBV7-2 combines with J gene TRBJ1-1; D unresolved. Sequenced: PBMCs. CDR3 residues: CASSLIVTEAFF. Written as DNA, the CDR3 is TGTGCCAGCAGCTTAATTGTAACTGAAGCTTTCTTT. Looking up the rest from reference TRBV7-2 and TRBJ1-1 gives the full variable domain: GAGVSQSPSNKVTEKGKDVELRCDPISGHTALYWYRQSLGQGLEFLIYFQGNSAPDKSGLPSDRFSAERTGGSVSTLTIQRTQQEDSAVYLCASSLIVTEAFFGQGTRLTVV.